The present entry profiles one T cell receptor (beta chain) with its context. Its antigen remains unidentified. The data belong to a study of cytomegalovirus exposure and HLA in healthy donors. Study findings and constraints: In all likelihood, a cluster of highly shared sequence variants was a sequencing artifact. A later analysis revealed that TCR association rates differed between HLA loci, peaking at DRB1 and bottoming out at HLA-C. Diagnosis of cytomegalovirus status made by the classifier reportedly showed high specificity and sensitivity.

60 Vbeta and 13 Jbeta primers were used in PCR. The method was immunoSEQ multiplex PCR; TCRdb's version includes in-frame clones alone and lacks a portion of them. The sample consists of approximately 140,000 clones, 80% of them appearing once. V shed 0 bases and J 1 base; nucleotides not matched to a gene: 12. The CDR3 loop spans 18 amino acids. CDR1 and CDR2 (germline): MDHEN, SYDVKM. The sample consisted of PBMCs. The chain carries TRBV28 and TRBJ2-7; 7 bases align to TRBD2. The receptor was derived from a male donor in good health and CMV-seropositive. The CDR3 is CASSLWVGSSGKSYEQYF. The CDR3 DNA sequence: TGTGCCAGCAGTTTATGGGTGGGGTCCAGCGGGAAGTCCTACGAGCAGTACTTC.